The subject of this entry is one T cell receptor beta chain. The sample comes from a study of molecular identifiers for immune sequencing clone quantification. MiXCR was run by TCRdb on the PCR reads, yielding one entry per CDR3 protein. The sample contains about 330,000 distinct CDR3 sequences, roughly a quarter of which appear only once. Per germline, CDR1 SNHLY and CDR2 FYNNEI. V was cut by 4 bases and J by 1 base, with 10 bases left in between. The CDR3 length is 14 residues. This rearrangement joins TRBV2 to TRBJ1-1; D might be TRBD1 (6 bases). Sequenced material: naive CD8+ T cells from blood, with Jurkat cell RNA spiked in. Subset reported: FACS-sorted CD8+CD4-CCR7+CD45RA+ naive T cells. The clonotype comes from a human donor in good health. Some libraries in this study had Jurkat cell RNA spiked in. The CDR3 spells CASSGLTGNTEAFF. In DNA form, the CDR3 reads TGTGCCAGCAGTGGTCTGACAGGGAACACTGAAGCTTTCTTT.